This TCR beta chain was identified in a study of response to subunit inactivated influenza vaccine. General study findings and limits: Authors suggested each seasonal influenza vaccination recruits few new T cells.

On this clonotype itself: Its antigen is not known.

The CDR3 is made up of 14 amino acids. CDR1 is MGHRA, CDR2 YSYEKL, per germline. V was clipped by 0 bases and J by 3 bases, with 8 bases between them. TCRdb used MiXCR to reprocess the RT-PCR reads, holding one entry per CDR3 protein. The profile covers 200,000 to 250,000 distinct CDR3 sequences, with 12% appearing a single time and approximately 7.8% taken by the ten largest. This clonotype was obtained from a man over 45 who received an inactivated influenza vaccine. V and J are TRBV4-1 and TRBJ1-1, with D unresolved. Sequences were derived from non-naive T cells sorted from PBMCs, sampled less than 15 days before vaccination. The CDR3 loop is CASSQDPADTEAFF. The CDR3 nucleotides read TGCGCCAGCAGCCAAGATCCTGCGGACACTGAAGCTTTCTTT.